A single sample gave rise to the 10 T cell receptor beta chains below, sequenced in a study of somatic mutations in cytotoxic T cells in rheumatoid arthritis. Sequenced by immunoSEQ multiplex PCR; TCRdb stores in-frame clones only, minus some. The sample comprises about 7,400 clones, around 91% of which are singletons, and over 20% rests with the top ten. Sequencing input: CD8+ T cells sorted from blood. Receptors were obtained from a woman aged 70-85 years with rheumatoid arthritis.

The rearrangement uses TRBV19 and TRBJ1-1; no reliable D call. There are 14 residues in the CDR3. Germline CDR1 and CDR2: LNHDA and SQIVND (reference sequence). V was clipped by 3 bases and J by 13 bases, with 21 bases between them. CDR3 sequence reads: CASSMVGGFLPIFF. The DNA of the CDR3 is TGTGCCAGTAGTATGGTTGGAGGGTTCCTCCCGATTTTCTTT.

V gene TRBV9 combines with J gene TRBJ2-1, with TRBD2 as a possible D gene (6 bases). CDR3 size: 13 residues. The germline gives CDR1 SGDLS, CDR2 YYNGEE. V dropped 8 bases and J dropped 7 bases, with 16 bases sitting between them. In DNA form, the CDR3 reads TGTGCCAGTCACCGTCTAGCGACAAATGAGCAGTTCTTC. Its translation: CASHRLATNEQFF.

CDR3 DNA: TGTGCCAGCGGCCTCGCTTCGGGGGAGCAAGGTGCCAAAAACATTCAGTACTTC. It specifies CASGLASGEQGAKNIQYF. The chain is built from TRBV11-3 and TRBJ2-4; possible D gene TRBD2, 6 bases. There are 18 residues in the CDR3. Germline values: CDR1 SGHNT, CDR2 YENEEA. Between the trimmed V and J ends, which lost 8 bases and 1 base, there was a span of 24 bases.

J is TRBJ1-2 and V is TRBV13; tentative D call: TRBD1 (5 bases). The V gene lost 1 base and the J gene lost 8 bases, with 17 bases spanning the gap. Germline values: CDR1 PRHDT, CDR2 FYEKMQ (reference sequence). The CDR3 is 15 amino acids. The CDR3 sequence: CASSLEGEGDWGYTF. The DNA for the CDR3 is TGTGCCAGCAGCTTAGAAGGAGAAGGGGATTGGGGCTACACCTTC.

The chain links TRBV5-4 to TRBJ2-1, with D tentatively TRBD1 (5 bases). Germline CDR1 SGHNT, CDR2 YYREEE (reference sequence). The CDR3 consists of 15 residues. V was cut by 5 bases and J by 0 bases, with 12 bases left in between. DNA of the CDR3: TGTGCCAGCAGTCACGACAGAAGCTCCTACAATGAGCAGTTCTTC. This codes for CASSHDRSSYNEQFF.

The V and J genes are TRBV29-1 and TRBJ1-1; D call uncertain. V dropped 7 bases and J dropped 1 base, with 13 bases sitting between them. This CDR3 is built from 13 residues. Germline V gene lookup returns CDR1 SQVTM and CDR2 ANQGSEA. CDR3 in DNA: TGCAGCGGGGCGGGTGGTAGGAACACTGAAGCTTTCTTT. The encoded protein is CSGAGGRNTEAFF.

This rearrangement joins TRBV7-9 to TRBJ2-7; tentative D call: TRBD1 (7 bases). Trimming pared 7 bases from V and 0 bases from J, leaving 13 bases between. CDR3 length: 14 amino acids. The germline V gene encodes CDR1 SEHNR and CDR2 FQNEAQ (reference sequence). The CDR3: CASTTQGGSYEQYF. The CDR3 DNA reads TGTGCCAGCACCACCCAGGGGGGCTCCTACGAGCAGTACTTC.

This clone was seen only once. The CDR3 sequence is CSARTSRTGGAYEQYF. The CDR3 nucleotides are TGCAGCGCCCGTACCTCTAGGACAGGTGGGGCCTACGAGCAGTACTTC. The chain is built from TRBV29-1 and TRBJ2-7, with 7 bases aligning to TRBD1. With 7 bases clipped from V and 2 bases from J, the junction kept 17 bases outside the gene matches. Germline CDR1 is SQVTM and CDR2 is ANQGSEA. The CDR3 sequence is 16 residues long.

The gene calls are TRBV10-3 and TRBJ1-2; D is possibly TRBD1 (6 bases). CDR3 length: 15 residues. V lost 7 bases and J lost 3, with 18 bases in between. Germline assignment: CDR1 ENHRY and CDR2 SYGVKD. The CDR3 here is CAINLQGTSDYGYTF. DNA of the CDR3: TGTGCCATCAACCTACAGGGTACTTCTGACTATGGCTACACCTTC.

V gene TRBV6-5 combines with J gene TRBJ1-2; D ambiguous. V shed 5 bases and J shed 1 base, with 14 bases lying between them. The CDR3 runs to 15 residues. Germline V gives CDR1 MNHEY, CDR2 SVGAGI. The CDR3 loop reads CASSPRGGVNYGYTF. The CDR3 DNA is TGTGCCAGCAGTCCCCGGGGAGGAGTTAACTATGGCTACACCTTC.